Below are 17 T cell receptor beta chains sequenced from a single sample in a study of blood T cell repertoires in COVID-19. Data came from immunoSEQ multiplex PCR; TCRdb stores just in-frame clones and leaves some out. The profile shows 340,000 or so clones, about 86% of them singletons. The sequenced sample was PBMCs or T cells enriched from blood (not recorded which). These receptors originate from a woman aged 40 to 50 with acute COVID-19.

The CDR3 protein is CASSLVGQGPTGELFF. CDR3 nucleotides: TGTGCCAGCAGCTTGGTCGGACAGGGGCCCACCGGGGAGCTGTTTTTT. The chain links TRBV5-4 to TRBJ2-2; 9 bases are a match to TRBD1. The junction had 4 bases not matched to a gene; V was cut back by 0 bases and J by 4 bases. Germline CDR1 and CDR2: SGHNT and YYREEE (reference sequence). CDR3 length: 16 residues.

The chain's CDR3 is CASTKIGQQNTEAFF. The CDR3, as DNA: TGTGCCAGCACAAAGATAGGACAGCAGAACACTGAAGCTTTCTTT. The chain uses TRBV5-5 and TRBJ1-1; weak D call: TRBD1 (6 bases). The CDR3 has 15 amino acids. V was pared by 6 bases and J by 1 base, with 16 bases between. Per germline, CDR1 SGHKS and CDR2 YYEKEE (reference sequence).

In its sample, this clone was seen a few times. V usage is TRBV4-2 and J usage is TRBJ2-3; unclear D gene. The CDR3 runs 15 residues. Looked up from germline, CDR1 is LGHNA and CDR2 is YNFKEQ. Trimming shortened V by 0 bases and J by 2 bases, and 9 bases separated the two germline ends. This CDR3 is CASSQDDSSTDTQYF. In DNA form, the CDR3 reads TGTGCCAGCAGCCAAGATGACTCTTCCACAGATACGCAGTATTTT.

The chain links TRBV15 to TRBJ2-5, with 8 nucleotides matching TRBD1. This CDR3 has 13 amino acids. J lost 10 bases, V lost 2 bases, and 6 bases had no gene match. Germline-derived CDR1 and CDR2 are LNHNV and YYDKDF (reference sequence). CDR3 in amino acids: CATSRPTGEDQYF. CDR3 coding DNA: TGTGCCACCAGCAGACCGACAGGGGAGGACCAGTACTTC. Variable domain in full (rest from reference TRBV15 and TRBJ2-5): DAMVIQNPRYQVTQFGKPVTLSCSQTLNHNVMYWYQQKSSQAPKLLFHYYDKDFNNEADTPDNFQSRRPNTSFCFLDIRSPGLGDTAMYLCATSRPTGEDQYFGPGTRLLVL.

This chain joins TRBV2 and TRBJ1-1; the D gene is possibly TRBD1 (5 bases). The CDR3 runs to 15 residues. Germline V gene lookup returns CDR1 SNHLY and CDR2 FYNNEI. V was pared by 5 bases and J by 0 bases, with 13 bases between. Here the CDR3 reads CASSKSQGLNTEAFF. Written as DNA, the CDR3 is TGTGCCAGCAGTAAGTCCCAGGGATTGAACACTGAAGCTTTCTTT.

The rearrangement joins TRBV29-1 to TRBJ1-1, with unresolved D. Between the trimmed V and J ends, which lost 5 bases and 3 bases, there was a span of 4 bases. The CDR3 covers 10 residues. Germline-derived CDR1 and CDR2 are SQVTM and ANQGSEA. The CDR3 region has the DNA TGCAGCGTTCGGGACACTGAAGCTTTCTTT. This gives the protein CSVRDTEAFF.

In its sample, this clone was seen many times. The chain uses TRBV5-4 and TRBJ2-2, with D hard to call. Per germline, CDR1 SGHNT and CDR2 YYREEE (reference sequence). V was trimmed by 7 bases and J by 9 bases, leaving 7 bases between them. The CDR3 loop spans 10 amino acids. The CDR3 reads CASRSRELFF. For the CDR3, the DNA is TGTGCCAGCCGAAGCAGGGAGCTGTTTTTT.

Concerning this clone itself: The same CDR3 can be traced to other DNA sequences in this sample. This chain connects TRBV7-2 to TRBJ1-3, with 8 bases matching TRBD1. Per the germline V gene, CDR1 is SGHTA and CDR2 is FQGNSA. The CDR3 runs to 15 residues. With V trimmed by 1 base and J by 4 bases, 3 bases remained unmatched. DNA of the CDR3: TGTGCCAGCAGCTTAGACAGGGGGTCAGGAAACACCATATATTTT. This sequence encodes CASSLDRGSGNTIYF.

The chain joins TRBV7-3 to TRBJ2-1, with TRBD2 matching over 9 bases. Germline CDR1 SGHTA, CDR2 FQGTGA. This CDR3 is built from 15 residues. V shed 5 bases and J 7 bases; nucleotides not matched to a gene: 9. The CDR3 reads CASSPGTSIGNEQFF. Written as DNA, the CDR3 is TGTGCCAGCAGCCCTGGGACTAGCATCGGAAATGAGCAGTTCTTC.

This clone has only a few counts. V is TRBV27 and J is TRBJ1-3, with D possibly TRBD1 on 5 matching bases. The V end was cut by 2 bases, the J end by 2 bases, with 10 bases between. The CDR3 is 15 residues long. Germline V gives CDR1 MNHEY, CDR2 SMNVEV (reference sequence). This CDR3 reads CASSLGGSPGNTIYF. DNA of the CDR3: TGTGCCAGCAGTTTAGGGGGGAGTCCTGGAAACACCATATATTTT.

V is TRBV4-2 and J is TRBJ2-5; D may be TRBD2 (6 bases). Germline V gene sequence: CDR1 LGHNA, CDR2 YNFKEQ. Deletions cut 2 bases from V and 5 bases from J, with 18 bases between. The CDR3 runs 16 residues. CDR3: CASSQSSGGVEETQYF. CDR3 coding DNA: TGTGCCAGCAGCCAATCTTCCGGGGGTGTGGAGGAGACCCAGTACTTC.

This chain uses TRBV28 with TRBJ2-1; 10 positions agree with TRBD2. Unmatched junction bases numbered 5, after V lost 5 bases and J lost 13 bases. There are 12 residues in the CDR3. The germline CDR1 and CDR2 sequences are MDHEN and SYDVKM. The CDR3 here is CASSLIAGGQFF. DNA for the CDR3: TGTGCCAGCAGTCTTATAGCGGGAGGACAGTTCTTC.

The rearrangement uses TRBV18 and TRBJ2-1; 7 positions match TRBD1. Trimming removed 4 bases from V and 5 bases from J; junction bases left unmatched: 14. Germline CDR1 KGHSH, CDR2 LQKENI. The CDR3 loop spans 17 amino acids. Here the CDR3 DNA reads TGTGCCAGCTCACAGACCCTTTGGACAGGTTCCCACAATGAGCAGTTCTTC. Protein product: CASSQTLWTGSHNEQFF.

The J gene is TRBJ1-1, the V gene TRBV10-3, with D possibly matching TRBD1 (5 bases). Per the germline V gene, CDR1 is ENHRY and CDR2 is SYGVKD. The CDR3 contains 14 residues. V lost 6 bases and J lost 2, with 13 bases in between. CDR3 in DNA: TGTGCCATCAGCAACAGGAGTGAAAACACTGAAGCTTTCTTT. Translating it yields CAISNRSENTEAFF.

The genes are TRBV7-2 and TRBJ1-3, with TRBD1 matching over 7 bases. The CDR3 extends over 18 amino acids. With 5 bases clipped from V and 0 bases from J, the junction kept 13 bases outside the gene matches. Germline CDR1 reads SGHTA; CDR2 reads FQGNSA. The CDR3 region is CASSARDSIRSSGNTIYF. CDR3 nucleotide sequence: TGTGCCAGCAGCGCCCGGGACAGCATACGATCCTCTGGAAACACCATATATTTT.

The chain recombines TRBV6-2 or TRBV6-3 with TRBJ2-1; 8 positions agree with TRBD2. The CDR3 length is 12 residues. The germline CDR1 and CDR2 sequences are MNHEY and SVGEGT. The J segment lost 9 bases and the V segment lost 4 bases, leaving 2 bases of the junction unmatched. The CDR3 loop reads CASSSSGSEQFF. CDR3 sequence (DNA): TGTGCCAGCAGTTCTAGCGGGTCTGAGCAGTTCTTC.

This clone has just a few counts. This chain connects TRBV2 to TRBJ1-2; D remains unclear. V gave up 5 bases and J gave up 8 bases, with 21 bases separating them. Germline CDR1 is SNHLY and CDR2 is FYNNEI. The CDR3 covers 15 residues. This CDR3 is CASSREGRKSSGYTF. The CDR3 DNA follows: TGTGCCAGCAGTAGGGAGGGCAGGAAGTCTTCGGGCTACACCTTC. The variable domain in full, with the rest retrieved from reference TRBV2 and TRBJ1-2, is EPEVTQTPSHQVTQMGQEVILRCVPISNHLYFYWYRQILGQKVEFLVSFYNNEISEKSEIFDDQFSVERPDGSNFTLKIRSTKLEDSAMYFCASSREGRKSSGYTFGSGTRLTVV.